This TCR beta chain comes out of a study of blood T cell repertoires in COVID-19. Study-wide context: COVID-19 samples from acute and convalescent phases originated in the United States, Italy and Spain. Nucleic acid was either cDNA or gDNA, and it came from T cells, B-cell-depleted T cells, or PBMCs.

In the authors' workflow: Estimated nucleated cell counts came from reference gene primer amplification. Here immunoSEQ multiplex PCR was the method, and the copy in TCRdb shows in-frame clones only, minus some. Clone size and the V and J calls come from that table; the DNA yielded D and trimming. The sample shows about 260,000 clones, roughly 86% of them seen only once. J lost 6 bases, V lost 5 bases, and 7 bases had no gene match. The CDR3 is made up of 15 amino acids. Germline V CDR1 and CDR2: SEHNR, FQNEAQ (reference sequence). This chain uses TRBV7-9 with TRBJ1-6; 7 bases match TRBD1. Sequencing was performed on peripheral blood. The sequence was collected from a man younger than 35 with active or convalescent COVID-19. DNA for the CDR3: TGTGCCAGCAGCGGCAGGGGGTCGCCTAATTCACCCCTCCACTTT. It translates to CASSGRGSPNSPLHF.